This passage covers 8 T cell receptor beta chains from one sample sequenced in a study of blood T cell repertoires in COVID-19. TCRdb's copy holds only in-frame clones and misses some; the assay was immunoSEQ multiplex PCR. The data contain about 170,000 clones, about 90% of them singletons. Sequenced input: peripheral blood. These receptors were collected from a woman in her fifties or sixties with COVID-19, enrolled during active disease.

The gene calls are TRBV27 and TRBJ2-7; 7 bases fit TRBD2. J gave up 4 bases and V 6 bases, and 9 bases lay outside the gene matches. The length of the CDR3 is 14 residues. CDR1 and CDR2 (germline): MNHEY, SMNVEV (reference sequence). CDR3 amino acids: CASSPSGGFYEQYF. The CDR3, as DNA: TGTGCCAGCAGCCCATCGGGGGGTTTTTACGAGCAGTACTTC.

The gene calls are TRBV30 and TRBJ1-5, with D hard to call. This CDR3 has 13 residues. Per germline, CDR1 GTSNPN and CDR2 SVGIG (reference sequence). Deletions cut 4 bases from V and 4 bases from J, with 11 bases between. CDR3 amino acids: CAWNSGTNQPQHF. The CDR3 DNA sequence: TGTGCCTGGAACTCAGGTACAAATCAGCCCCAGCATTTT.

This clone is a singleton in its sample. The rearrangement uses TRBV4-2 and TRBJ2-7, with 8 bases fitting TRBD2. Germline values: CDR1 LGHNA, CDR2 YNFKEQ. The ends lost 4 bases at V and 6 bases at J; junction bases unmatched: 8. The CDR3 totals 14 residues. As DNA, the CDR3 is TGTGCCAGCAGCCGAAATAAGGCGGGAGGCGAGCAGTACTTC. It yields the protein CASSRNKAGGEQYF.

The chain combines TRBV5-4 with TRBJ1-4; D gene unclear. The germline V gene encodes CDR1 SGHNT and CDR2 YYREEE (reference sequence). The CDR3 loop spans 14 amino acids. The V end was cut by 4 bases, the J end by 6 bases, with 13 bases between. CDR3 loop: CASSPGGLHEKLFF. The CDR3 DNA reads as TGTGCCAGCAGCCCGGGAGGGCTCCATGAAAAACTGTTTTTT.

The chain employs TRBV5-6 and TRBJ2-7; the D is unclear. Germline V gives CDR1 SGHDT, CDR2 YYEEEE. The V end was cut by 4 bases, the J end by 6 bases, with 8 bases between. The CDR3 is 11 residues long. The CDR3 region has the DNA TGTGCCAGCAGCCTCCGAGGCGAGCAGTACTTC. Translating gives CASSLRGEQYF.

The CDR3 DNA sequence: TGTGCCAGTAGCCCACAGAGCTCCTATAATTCACCCCTCCACTTT. Protein product: CASSPQSSYNSPLHF. J is TRBJ1-6 and V is TRBV19; no firm D call. Germline CDR1 reads LNHDA; CDR2 reads SQIVND (reference sequence). CDR3 length: 15 residues. V dropped 6 bases and J dropped 0 bases, with 9 bases sitting between them.

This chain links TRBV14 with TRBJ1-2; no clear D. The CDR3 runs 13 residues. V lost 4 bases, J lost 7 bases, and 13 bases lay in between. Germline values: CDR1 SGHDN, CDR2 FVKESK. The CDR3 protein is CASSPSRSGGYTF. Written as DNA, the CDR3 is TGTGCCAGCAGCCCCTCCCGATCGGGTGGCTACACCTTC.

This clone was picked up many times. The CDR3 spells CASSQAAPGREGNYGYTF. The CDR3 DNA sequence: TGCGCCAGCAGCCAAGCCGCCCCGGGCAGGGAAGGTAACTATGGCTACACCTTC. The chain employs TRBV4-3 and TRBJ1-2; D perhaps matches TRBD1 (5 bases). CDR1 LGHNA and CDR2 YSLEER come from the germline V gene. The ends were cut back, 1 base at V and 1 base at J, with 19 bases in the middle. The CDR3 sequence is 18 residues long.